This T cell receptor beta chain derives from a study of shared T cell receptors in the human thymus. Assay: immunoSEQ multiplex PCR; the TCRdb copy retains only in-frame clones and omits some. The repertoire includes 650,000 to 950,000 clones, 70% to 90% of them detected once, and more than 0.008% sits in the top ten. Between the trimmed V and J ends, which lost 6 bases and 5 bases, there was a span of 10 bases. CDR1 MGHRA and CDR2 YSYEKL come from the germline V gene. The CDR3 sequence is 13 residues long. The sample was also reused in another study, on human thymus T cells. That source adds: Donors were healthy Finnish babies undergoing corrective operations for congenital heart defects. During corrective heart surgery, resections were taken, and the thymus tissue came from them. Seemingly biased V and J gene usage marked thymic and blood repertoires. Unrelated individuals were reported by related research to share highly overlapping thymic repertoires.

This chain connects TRBV4-1 to TRBJ2-2; possible D gene TRBD1, 5 bases. The sequence was obtained from a girl in the first two years of life with a congenital heart defect. Sequences were obtained from thymocytes. The CDR3 DNA is TGCGCCAGCAGACCAGGGTATACCGGGGAGCTGTTTTTT. This codes for CASRPGYTGELFF.